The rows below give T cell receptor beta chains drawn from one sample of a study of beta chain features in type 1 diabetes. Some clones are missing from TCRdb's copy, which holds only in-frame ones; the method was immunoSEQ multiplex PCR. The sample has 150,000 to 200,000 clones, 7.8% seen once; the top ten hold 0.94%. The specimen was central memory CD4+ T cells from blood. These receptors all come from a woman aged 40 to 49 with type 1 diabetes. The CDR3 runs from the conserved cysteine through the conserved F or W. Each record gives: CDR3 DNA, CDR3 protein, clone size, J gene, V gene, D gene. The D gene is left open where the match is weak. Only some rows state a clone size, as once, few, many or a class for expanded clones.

DNA: TGTGCCAGCAGCTCCAAAGCCGGGGCTGAAGCTTTCTTT; CDR3: CASSSKAGAEAFF; size: few; J: TRBJ1-1; V: TRBV7-3; D: .
DNA: TGTGCCAGCAGCCGGACTAGCGCGAGGGAACGTGTCTTC; CDR3: CASSRTSARERVF; size: .; J: TRBJ2-7; V: TRBV7-8; D: TRBD2
DNA: TGCGCCAGCTACAGGCAGGGAGGAGAGACCCAGTACTTC; CDR3: CASYRQGGETQYF; size: few; J: TRBJ2-5; V: TRBV5-1; D: .
DNA: TGTGCCAGCAGCTTTCGACAGGCCTCCGATGAGCAGTTCTTC; CDR3: CASSFRQASDEQFF; size: few; J: TRBJ2-1; V: TRBV7-2; D: .
DNA: TGTGCCAGTCTTGGGAGTGGGGAGCTGTTTTTT; CDR3: CASLGSGELFF; size: .; J: TRBJ2-2; V: TRBV6-5; D: .
DNA: TGTGCCAGCAGCGGAGATAACTATGGCTACACCTTC; CDR3: CASSGDNYGYTF; size: .; J: TRBJ1-2; V: TRBV6-5; D: .
DNA: TGTGCCAGCAGTTTACGGGACTATGGCTACACCTTC; CDR3: CASSLRDYGYTF; size: .; J: TRBJ1-2; V: TRBV28; D: .
DNA: TGTGCCAGCAGCTTATTAGGGGTGAGCAATCAGCCCCAGCATTTT; CDR3: CASSLLGVSNQPQHF; size: few; J: TRBJ1-5; V: TRBV7-8; D: .
DNA: TGTGCCAGCTCAGCCAGCTCTGGAAACACCATATATTTT; CDR3: CASSASSGNTIYF; size: few; J: TRBJ1-3; V: TRBV18; D: .
DNA: TGTGCCAGCAGCGTAGACGGCGGGCCCTACGAGCAGTACTTC; CDR3: CASSVDGGPYEQYF; size: .; J: TRBJ2-7; V: TRBV9; D: .
DNA: TGCGCCAGCAGCTTGGGACAGGGGAACGAAAAACTGTTTTTT; CDR3: CASSLGQGNEKLFF; size: .; J: TRBJ1-4; V: TRBV5-1; D: TRBD1
DNA: TGTGCCAGCAGTGTGCGAACTAGCGCCTACAATGAGCAGTTCTTC; CDR3: CASSVRTSAYNEQFF; size: .; J: TRBJ2-1; V: TRBV2; D: TRBD2
DNA: TGCGCCAGCAGCCTTGGCCCTACCGGGACTAGCGTTAATGAGCAGTTCTTC; CDR3: CASSLGPTGTSVNEQFF; size: few; J: TRBJ2-1; V: TRBV5-1; D: TRBD2
DNA: TGTGCCAGCAGCTCCGGGACTAGACATCGCACAGATACGCAGTATTTT; CDR3: CASSSGTRHRTDTQYF; size: few; J: TRBJ2-3; V: TRBV11-2; D: TRBD2
DNA: TGTGCCACCCTCCGGGACAGGGCCTACAATGAGCAGTTCTTC; CDR3: CATLRDRAYNEQFF; size: .; J: TRBJ2-1; V: TRBV28; D: TRBD1